This T cell receptor beta chain was captured in a study of blood T cell repertoires in COVID-19. The data were produced by immunoSEQ multiplex PCR, yet TCRdb's version contains in-frame clones alone and is incomplete. Of about 230,000 clones detected, about nine tenths appear once; the ten largest clones hold roughly 11%. The V gene lost 0 bases and the J gene lost 5 bases, with 7 bases spanning the gap. CDR3 length: 13 residues. The germline V gene encodes CDR1 MNHEY and CDR2 SVGEGT. This TCR was sampled from a man over 45 with COVID-19, enrolled during active disease. Sequenced input: peripheral blood. The rearrangement uses TRBV6-2 or TRBV6-3 and TRBJ1-2, with no clear D. Here the CDR3 reads CASSYSREYGYTF. The CDR3, as DNA: TGTGCCAGCAGTTACTCCCGGGAATATGGCTACACCTTC.